Listed below are T cell receptor beta chains from one sample, sequenced in a study of tumor T cells in aggressive B-cell lymphoma. Profiled with immunoSEQ multiplex PCR; TCRdb holds only in-frame clones, not every one. The sample carries about 300 clones, roughly 74% recorded once. The sample consisted of tumor tissue. These receptors all come from an adult with diffuse large B cell lymphoma. CDR3s include the opening cysteine and the closing phenylalanine or tryptophan. D genes are given only for firm matches. The listing skips clone size in some rows; elsewhere it reads once, few, many or a size class.

V gene	J gene	clone size	D gene	CDR3 protein	CDR3 DNA
TRBV30	TRBJ1-2	.	.	CAWRSGGTNYGYTF	TGTGCCTGGAGGTCGGGGGGCACCAACTATGGCTACACCTTC
TRBV10-2	TRBJ2-7	.	TRBD2	CASSGWGLADSYEQYF	TGCGCCAGCAGTGGGTGGGGACTAGCGGACTCCTACGAGCAGTACTTC
TRBV11-3	TRBJ2-2	.	.	CASSLHPGQNTGELFF	TGTGCCAGCAGCTTACACCCCGGACAAAACACCGGGGAGCTGTTTTTT
TRBV19	TRBJ1-5	.	.	CASSKRTEVRNQPQHF	TGTGCCAGTAGTAAAAGGACTGAGGTTCGCAATCAGCCCCAGCATTTT
TRBV7-6	TRBJ2-5	once	TRBD2	CASSFPGTSGGAETQYF	TGTGCCAGCAGCTTCCCCGGGACTAGCGGGGGGGCGGAGACCCAGTACTTC
TRBV11-2	TRBJ2-1	few	.	CASSLDLYNEQFF	TGTGCCAGCAGCTTAGATCTGTACAATGAGCAGTTCTTC
TRBV5-5	TRBJ1-2	.	TRBD1	CASRSGTGWSKDYGYTF	TGTGCCAGCAGGTCCGGGACAGGGTGGAGTAAAGACTATGGCTACACCTTC
TRBV20-1	TRBJ2-5	.	.	CSGLAVETQYF	TGCAGTGGGCTAGCTGTTGAGACCCAGTACTTC
TRBV7-9	TRBJ2-3	.	.	CASSSQGGTATDTQYF	TGTGCCAGCAGCTCACAAGGGGGGACAGCCACAGATACGCAGTATTTT
TRBV10-2	TRBJ2-4	once	TRBD1	CASTADREGTKNIQYF	TGCGCCAGCACCGCTGACAGGGAAGGGACCAAAAACATTCAGTACTTC
TRBV4-3	TRBJ1-5	.	.	CASSQDTDQPQHF	TGCGCCAGCAGCCAGGACACTGATCAGCCCCAGCATTTT
TRBV2	TRBJ1-2	.	TRBD1	CASRAGTGANGYTF	TGTGCCAGCAGAGCAGGGACAGGGGCCAATGGCTACACCTTC
TRBV28	TRBJ2-1	.	TRBD2	CASSLVAGSHNEQFF	TGTGCCAGCAGTTTAGTAGCGGGGAGTCACAATGAGCAGTTCTTC
TRBV11-2	TRBJ2-3	.	.	CASSQIVVARTDTQYF	TGTGCCAGCAGCCAGATCGTGGTAGCCCGCACAGATACGCAGTATTTT
TRBV7-6	TRBJ1-1	.	.	CASKTSNTEAFF	TGTGCCAGCAAGACATCCAACACTGAAGCTTTCTTT
TRBV4-3	TRBJ2-5	.	TRBD2	CASSQDPAGGGETQYF	TGCGCCAGCAGCCAAGATCCAGCGGGAGGTGGGGAGACCCAGTACTTC
TRBV6-1	TRBJ2-7	.	.	CASSEVGLSGEQYF	TGTGCCAGCAGTGAAGTGGGTTTGTCGGGCGAGCAGTACTTC
TRBV7-7	TRBJ2-5	.	.	CASSQGVGLQETQYF	TGTGCTAGCAGCCAAGGGGTTGGATTACAAGAGACCCAGTACTTC
TRBV15	TRBJ1-2	few	TRBD1	CATSPRGGQGASGYTF	TGTGCCACCAGCCCTAGGGGCGGGCAGGGGGCTTCTGGCTACACCTTC
TRBV19	TRBJ2-6	.	TRBD2	CASTKIWYTSNGGTNVLTF	TGTGCCAGTACCAAAATCTGGTACACATCCAACGGGGGGACCAACGTCCTGACTTTC
TRBV4-1	TRBJ2-2	.	.	CASAPGRILSGELFF	TGCGCCAGCGCCCCAGGGCGGATTTTATCCGGGGAGCTGTTTTTT
TRBV4-2	TRBJ2-2	.	.	CASSHGLNTGELFF	TGTGCCAGCAGCCACGGACTAAACACCGGGGAGCTGTTTTTT